Below, 27 T cell receptor beta chains from the same sample are listed, as sequenced in a study of cytomegalovirus exposure and HLA in healthy donors. The primer mix had 60 Vbeta and 13 Jbeta primers. The repertoire was sequenced with immunoSEQ multiplex PCR; TCRdb's copy has only in-frame clones and lacks some. The sample has some 140,000 clones; approximately 77% are singletons. Sequenced input: PBMCs. The receptors derive from a woman aged 40 to 50 in good health and CMV-seronegative.

The genes are TRBV15 and TRBJ1-1, with TRBD1 as a possible D gene (5 bases). CDR1 is LNHNV, CDR2 YYDKDF, per germline (reference sequence). V lost 3 bases to trimming and J lost 3 bases, with 14 bases between them. This CDR3 has 15 amino acids. DNA of the CDR3: TGTGCCACCAGCAGGGGGTGGGGGGTGGACACTGAAGCTTTCTTT. Encoded protein: CATSRGWGVDTEAFF.

The chain is built from TRBV23-1 and TRBJ1-5; D perhaps matches TRBD1 (5 bases). TRBV23-1 is an ORF for which the function is uncertain. This CDR3 contains 16 residues. The V end lost 8 bases, the J end lost 1 base, and 18 bases lay between the germline ends. CDR3 coding DNA: TGCGCCAGCCTAACGGCCAGGAAGGGGAGCAATCAGCCCCAGCATTTT. Translating it yields CASLTARKGSNQPQHF.

The CDR3 DNA follows: TGTGCCAGCAGTGAATTTGTAGGGGTTCATCAGCCCCAGCATTTT. Amino acid sequence: CASSEFVGVHQPQHF. The chain couples TRBV6-1 to TRBJ1-5; D is possibly TRBD1 (5 bases). This CDR3 has 15 residues. The V gene lost 2 bases and the J gene lost 5 bases, with 13 bases spanning the gap. Per germline, CDR1 MNHNS and CDR2 SASEGT.

V is TRBV6-5 and J is TRBJ1-2, with 9 nucleotides matching TRBD1. Germline lookup yields CDR1 MNHEY and CDR2 SVGAGI. This CDR3 region has 13 residues. J was trimmed by 5 bases and V by 6 bases; bases with no gene match: 4. CDR3 coding DNA: TGTGCCAGCAGAGGGGGGACAGGGTATGGCTACACCTTC. Amino acid sequence: CASRGGTGYGYTF.

The chain has TRBV9 and TRBJ2-3, with 8 nucleotides matching TRBD1. Germline CDR1 is SGDLS and CDR2 is YYNGEE. The CDR3 extends over 16 amino acids. Unmatched junction bases numbered 6, after V lost 0 bases and J lost 3 bases. CDR3: CASSVGLGTGTDTQYF. The CDR3 DNA reads as TGTGCCAGCAGCGTAGGGCTCGGGACAGGAACAGATACGCAGTATTTT.

This clone was counted between two and nine times. Compared with germline, one end of the junction differs, possibly owing to a read error. J is TRBJ1-2 and V is TRBV7-2, with 7 bases aligning to TRBD1. Germline-derived CDR1 and CDR2 are SGHTA and FQGNSA. The CDR3 totals 12 residues. CDR3 in DNA: TGTGCCAGCAGCTGGACAGGTTCAGGCTACCCCTTC. Protein sequence: CASSWTGSGYPF. Variable domain in full (rest from reference TRBV7-2 and TRBJ1-2): GAGVSQSPSNKVTEKGKDVELRCDPISGHTALYWYRQSLGQGLEFLIYFQGNSAPDKSGLPSDRFSAERTGGSVSTLTIQRTQQEDSAVYLCASSWTGSGYPFGSGTRLTVV.

V is TRBV6-1 and J is TRBJ1-1, with TRBD1 as a possible D gene (5 bases). Trimming removed 11 bases from V and 2 bases from J, with 18 bases in between. The CDR3 has 14 residues. From germline, CDR1 is MNHNS and CDR2 SASEGT. Here the CDR3 DNA reads TGTGCCTTAACCCAACGGGGGGTAAACACTGAAGCTTTCTTT. Its translation: CALTQRGVNTEAFF.

The CDR3 bases are TGTGCCAGCAGTCAAAGGACAGACATACTAAGTAACTATGGCTACACCTTC. It yields the protein CASSQRTDILSNYGYTF. The chain joins TRBV27 to TRBJ1-2; maybe TRBD1 (6 bases). The CDR3 has 17 residues. V was clipped by 5 bases and J by 1 base, with 20 bases between them. The V gene's germline CDR1 is MNHEY and CDR2 SMNVEV (reference sequence).

The chain employs TRBV7-3 and TRBJ2-6, with a possible D match to TRBD1 (6 bases). Germline V CDR1 and CDR2: SGHTA, FQGTGA. Trimming took 5 bases from V and 4 from J, leaving 18 bases between them. The CDR3 spans 17 residues. CDR3 DNA: TGTGCCAGCAGCCAATCAGGGGCGGCAGCCGGGGCCAACGTCCTGACTTTC. Translated: CASSQSGAAAGANVLTF.

This chain links TRBV29-1 with TRBJ1-2; 7 nucleotides line up with TRBD1. Germline V gene lookup returns CDR1 SQVTM and CDR2 ANQGSEA. V was clipped by 5 bases and J by 8 bases; unmatched bases: 5. The CDR3 totals 11 residues. CDR3 in amino acids: CSVPNRGGYTF. CDR3 DNA: TGCAGCGTTCCTAACAGGGGAGGCTACACCTTC.

This chain's CDR3 is CASSRFGQETQYF. Written as DNA, the CDR3 is TGCGCCAGCAGCAGGTTCGGGCAAGAGACCCAGTACTTC. The chain uses TRBV5-1 and TRBJ2-5; D unclear. The CDR3 contains 13 residues. Trimming removed 4 bases from V and 2 bases from J, with 9 bases in between. Germline V gives CDR1 SGHRS, CDR2 YFSETQ.

The chain is built from TRBV5-1 and TRBJ1-2; D remains ambiguous. Trimming took 0 bases from V and 4 from J, leaving 28 bases between them. This CDR3 spans 20 amino acids. From germline, CDR1 is SGHRS and CDR2 YFSETQ. CDR3 residues: CASSLGPSMESDFLIYGYTF. CDR3 in DNA: TGCGCCAGCAGCTTGGGGCCCTCGATGGAGTCGGACTTTCTTATCTATGGCTACACCTTC.

The chain combines TRBV5-1 with TRBJ2-7; D remains ambiguous. Germline V gene lookup returns CDR1 SGHRS and CDR2 YFSETQ. Trimming removed 2 bases at V and 7 bases at J, with 16 bases between. The CDR3 consists of 14 residues. The CDR3 region has the DNA TGCGCCAGCAGCTTTCGAGTTGGCGCGGAGGAGCAGTACTTC. It codes for CASSFRVGAEEQYF.

V is TRBV10-3 and J is TRBJ1-5; possibly TRBD1 for D (5 bases). V was pared by 2 bases and J by 0 bases, with 17 bases between. The CDR3 covers 18 residues. Germline V gene lookup returns CDR1 ENHRY and CDR2 SYGVKD. CDR3 region: CAISETDQGRDSNQPQHF. The CDR3 DNA reads as TGTGCCATCAGTGAGACCGATCAGGGAAGGGATAGCAATCAGCCCCAGCATTTT.

A single count supports this clone. CDR3 sequence (DNA): TGTGCCAGCAGTGATTACGGCAGGACTATTAGGAATTCACCCCTCCACTTT. This codes for CASSDYGRTIRNSPLHF. The chain joins TRBV2 to TRBJ1-6; D remains unclear. Trimming stripped 3 bases from V and 7 bases from J, with 19 bases between. There are 17 residues in the CDR3. Germline V gives CDR1 SNHLY, CDR2 FYNNEI.

This chain uses TRBV29-1 with TRBJ1-2; a weak D match, TRBD1 (5 bases). Trimming took off 5 bases at V and 7 bases at J, with 11 bases between the two ends. The CDR3 runs 11 residues. Germline V gene lookup returns CDR1 SQVTM and CDR2 ANQGSEA. In DNA form, the CDR3 reads TGCAGCGTTCTAGGGGCCGGTGGCTACACCTTC. Its protein product is CSVLGAGGYTF.

This clone turned up a few times. The chain carries TRBV7-9 and TRBJ2-5; D gene ambiguous. The germline CDR1 and CDR2 sequences are SEHNR and FQNEAQ (reference sequence). V lost 8 bases, J lost 5 bases, and 6 bases lay in between. There are 10 residues in the CDR3. CDR3 amino acids: CASAVETQYF. CDR3 in DNA: TGTGCCAGCGCGGTGGAGACCCAGTACTTC.

The chain couples TRBV4-1 to TRBJ2-1; TRBD1 matches at 11 bases. The CDR3 has 17 amino acids. Germline values: CDR1 MGHRA, CDR2 YSYEKL. The ends lost 7 bases at V and 5 bases at J; junction bases unmatched: 13. As DNA, the CDR3 is TGCGCCAGCAACAGGGAAGGACAGGGGGCGATACACAATGAGCAGTTCTTC. It is translated as CASNREGQGAIHNEQFF.

V usage is TRBV27 and J usage is TRBJ1-6, with 8 bases fitting TRBD1. J lost 4 bases, V lost 3 bases, and 17 bases had no gene match. The CDR3 sequence is 20 residues long. Germline CDR1 reads MNHEY; CDR2 reads SMNVEV (reference sequence). The CDR3 spells CASSFRQGLHSLAYNSPLHF. The CDR3 coding sequence is TGTGCCAGCAGTTTCCGACAGGGGTTGCATTCCCTTGCGTATAATTCACCCCTCCACTTT.

This clone occurred once. V is TRBV6-5 and J is TRBJ1-3; D unresolved. V was shortened by 6 bases and J by 2 bases, with 8 bases between the two germline ends. From germline, CDR1 is MNHEY and CDR2 SVGAGI. This CDR3 is 13 amino acids long. The CDR3 DNA reads TGTGCCAGCAGCCCACCGGCTGGAAACACCATATATTTT. It specifies CASSPPAGNTIYF.

This clone was detected ten times or more. The J gene is TRBJ1-2, the V gene TRBV27; D not resolved. The V gene's germline CDR1 is MNHEY and CDR2 SMNVEV (reference sequence). V was cut by 3 bases and J by 2 bases, with 7 bases left in between. The CDR3 runs to 13 residues. CDR3 residues: CASSFSPNYGYTF. CDR3 in DNA: TGTGCCAGCAGTTTTAGTCCCAACTATGGCTACACCTTC.

The rearrangement joins TRBV5-4 to TRBJ2-5; TRBD2 agrees at 7 bases. The V gene's germline CDR1 is SGHNT and CDR2 YYREEE (reference sequence). The CDR3 loop spans 15 amino acids. V dropped 4 bases and J dropped 5; count of bases not matched to a gene: 11. Here the CDR3 DNA reads TGTGCCAGCAGCCCGGGAGGTAGAAGAGGGGAGACCCAGTACTTC. Protein sequence: CASSPGGRRGETQYF.

As to this clone: In the same sample, other DNA sequences code for this CDR3. The chain employs TRBV7-9 and TRBJ1-5; no definite D call. The CDR3 extends over 12 amino acids. The germline V and J ends were trimmed by 4 bases and 4 bases, with 5 bases remaining between them. CDR1 is SEHNR, CDR2 FQNEAQ, per germline (reference sequence). The CDR3 coding sequence is TGTGCCAGCAGCTCCTTGAATCAGCCCCAGCATTTT. Translation gives CASSSLNQPQHF. Looking up the rest from reference TRBV7-9 and TRBJ1-5 gives the full variable domain: DTGVSQNPRHKITKRGQNVTFRCDPISEHNRLYWYRQTLGQGPEFLTYFQNEAQLEKSRLLSDRFSAERPKGSFSTLEIQRTEQGDSAMYLCASSSLNQPQHFGDGTRLSIL.

V gene TRBV11-2 combines with J gene TRBJ1-3, with a weak D call TRBD1 (5 bases). There are 14 residues in the CDR3. The germline gives CDR1 SGHAT, CDR2 FQNNGV. V was clipped by 2 bases and J by 2 bases, with 7 bases between them. CDR3 amino acids: CASSLTGPGNTIYF. In nucleotides, the CDR3 is TGTGCCAGCAGCTTAACAGGCCCTGGAAACACCATATATTTT. Full variable domain (rest looked up from reference TRBV11-2 and TRBJ1-3): EAGVAQSPRYKIIEKRQSVAFWCNPISGHATLYWYQQILGQGPKLLIQFQNNGVVDDSQLPKDRFSAERLKGVDSTLKIQPAKLEDSAVYLCASSLTGPGNTIYFGEGSWLTVV.

The chain carries TRBV6-1 and TRBJ1-2, with TRBD1 matching over 9 bases. The germline V gene encodes CDR1 MNHNS and CDR2 SASEGT. V gave up 6 bases and J gave up 3 bases; unmatched junction bases: 5. This CDR3 is built from 14 residues. CDR3 DNA sequence: TGTGCCAGCAGGAGACAGGGGGGGGACTATGGCTACACCTTC. This codes for CASRRQGGDYGYTF.

A single count supports this clone. This chain joins TRBV11-2 and TRBJ2-1; 8 bases match TRBD2. Trimming removed 6 bases from V and 7 bases from J; junction bases left unmatched: 8. The CDR3 covers 14 residues. Germline CDR1 SGHAT, CDR2 FQNNGV. The chain's CDR3 is CASRRGGGSNEQFF. For the CDR3, the DNA is TGTGCCAGCAGGAGAGGCGGGGGGAGTAATGAGCAGTTCTTC.

The chain combines TRBV4-1 with TRBJ2-5, with 13 nucleotides matching TRBD2. With V trimmed by 3 bases and J by 1 base, 5 bases remained unmatched. Germline loops: CDR1 MGHRA, CDR2 YSYEKL. The CDR3 loop spans 17 amino acids. CDR3 in DNA: TGCGCCAGCAGCCATATACTAGCGGGGGGGCCCCAAGAGACCCAGTACTTC. Its translation: CASSHILAGGPQETQYF.